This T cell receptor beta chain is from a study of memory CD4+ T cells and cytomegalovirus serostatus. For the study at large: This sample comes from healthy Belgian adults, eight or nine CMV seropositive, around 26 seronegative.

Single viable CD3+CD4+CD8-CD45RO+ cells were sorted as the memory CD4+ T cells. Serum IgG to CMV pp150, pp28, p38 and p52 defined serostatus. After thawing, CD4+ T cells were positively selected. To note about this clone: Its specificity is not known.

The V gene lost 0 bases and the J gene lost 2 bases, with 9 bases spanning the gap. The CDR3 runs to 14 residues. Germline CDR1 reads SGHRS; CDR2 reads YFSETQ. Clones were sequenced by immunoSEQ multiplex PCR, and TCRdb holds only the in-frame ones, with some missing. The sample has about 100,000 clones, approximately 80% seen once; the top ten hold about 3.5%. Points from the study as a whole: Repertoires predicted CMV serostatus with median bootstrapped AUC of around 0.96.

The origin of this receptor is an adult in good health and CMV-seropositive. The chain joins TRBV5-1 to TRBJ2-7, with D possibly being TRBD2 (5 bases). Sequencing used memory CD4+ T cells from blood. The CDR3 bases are TGCGCCAGCAGCTTGGGGGAGACCGCCTACGAGCAGTACTTC. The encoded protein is CASSLGETAYEQYF.